The next 8 T cell receptor beta chains were all read from a single sample in a study of radiotherapy plus CTLA-4 blockade in lung cancer. TCRdb's copy holds only in-frame clones and misses some; the assay was immunoSEQ multiplex PCR. There are 45,000 to 75,000 clones in the sample; just over 75% occur only once, and 4% lies in the top ten. The source was peripheral blood, collected from a patient treated with radiotherapy plus ipilimumab. These receptors originate from a human donor with non-small cell lung cancer who had a partial response to radiotherapy plus ipilimumab.

This clone appeared a few times. This sequence joins TRBV4-1 and TRBJ2-5; possible D gene TRBD1, 5 bases. Trimming stripped 3 bases from V and 4 bases from J, with 18 bases between. This CDR3 contains 16 residues. Germline lookup yields CDR1 MGHRA and CDR2 YSYEKL. The CDR3 DNA reads as TGCGCCAGCAGCCAGGGATGGGGCGACCTGGGAGAGACCCAGTACTTC. Translation gives CASSQGWGDLGETQYF.

The chain joins TRBV6-1 to TRBJ2-2; 10 bases are shared with TRBD1. Germline loops: CDR1 MNHNS, CDR2 SASEGT. V dropped 4 bases and J dropped 5; count of bases not matched to a gene: 10. The CDR3 is made up of 17 amino acids. CDR3 nucleotides: TGTGCCAGCAGTGGACTGACAGGGGGCGCGGGAACCGGGGAGCTGTTTTTT. Amino acids: CASSGLTGGAGTGELFF.

V and J are TRBV5-1 and TRBJ2-1; TRBD1 agrees at 8 bases. V trimming: 2 bases; J trimming: 8 bases; junction bases outside the gene matches: 9. The CDR3 has 15 residues. Germline V CDR1 and CDR2: SGHRS, YFSETQ. CDR3 amino acids: CASSFEDRAFDEQFF. CDR3 nucleotide sequence: TGCGCCAGCAGCTTCGAGGACAGGGCTTTCGATGAGCAGTTCTTC. Filled out from reference TRBV5-1 and TRBJ2-1, the complete variable domain reads KAGVTQTPRYLIKTRGQQVTLSCSPISGHRSVSWYQQTPGQGLQFLFEYFSETQRNKGNFPGRFSGRQFSNSRSEMNVSTLELGDSALYLCASSFEDRAFDEQFFGPGTRLTVL.

V is TRBV19 and J is TRBJ2-3; D gene unclear. There are 14 residues in the CDR3. V was cut by 1 base and J by 4 bases, with 9 bases left in between. The germline V gene has CDR1 LNHDA and CDR2 SQIVND (reference sequence). The CDR3 DNA reads as TGTGCCAGTAGTATAGTCCCTAGATCAGATACGCAGTATTTT. This codes for CASSIVPRSDTQYF.

This clone appeared a few times. Other DNA sequences in the same sample also yield this CDR3. The V gene is TRBV10-3, the J gene TRBJ1-6, with 7 bases lining up with TRBD1. This CDR3 has 13 amino acids. The junction had 2 bases not matched to a gene; V was cut back by 4 bases and J by 8 bases. Looked up from germline, CDR1 is ENHRY and CDR2 is SYGVKD. The CDR3 coding sequence is TGTGCCATCAGTGGGGACAGTGATTCACCCCTCCACTTT. Translating it yields CAISGDSDSPLHF.

The chain joins TRBV6-5 to TRBJ1-2; D is unresolved. There are 15 residues in the CDR3. The V end was cut by 5 bases, the J end by 2 bases, with 15 bases between. CDR1 MNHEY and CDR2 SVGAGI come from the germline V gene. The CDR3: CASSKGGLPNYGYTF. The CDR3 DNA is TGTGCCAGCAGTAAAGGAGGACTCCCCAACTATGGCTACACCTTC.

The rearrangement joins TRBV5-1 to TRBJ2-3, with 10 positions matching TRBD1. The germline gives CDR1 SGHRS, CDR2 YFSETQ. V lost 4 bases to trimming and J lost 4 bases; unmatched junction nucleotides: 6. The CDR3 contains 15 residues. The CDR3 sequence is CASSPGTGVADTQYF. CDR3 nucleotide sequence: TGCGCCAGCAGCCCCGGGACAGGGGTGGCAGATACGCAGTATTTT.

The chain has TRBV9 and TRBJ2-3; possible D gene TRBD1, 7 bases. Per the germline V gene, CDR1 is SGDLS and CDR2 is YYNGEE. Trimming took off 3 bases at V and 0 bases at J, with 11 bases between the two ends. The CDR3 is 15 amino acids. The DNA of the CDR3 is TGTGCCAGCAGCGAGACAGGGACTAGCACAGATACGCAGTATTTT. Translated, it gives CASSETGTSTDTQYF.